The present TCR beta chain was sequenced within a study of beta chain features in type 1 diabetes. Study information: Patients did not differ from healthy donors in age, gender or cell yield. Whole-study findings and limits: The similarity of naive, central memory and Treg TCRB repertoires appeared greater among patients than among healthy donors.

This clone was counted many times. Its antigen is unknown. Germline V gene lookup returns CDR1 SNHLY and CDR2 FYNNEI. Trimming shortened V by 4 bases and J by 0 bases, and 10 bases separated the two germline ends. This CDR3 is built from 15 residues. Isolated RNA was reverse transcribed in full, so expressed TCRB transcripts were sequenced. Here immunoSEQ multiplex PCR was the method, and the copy in TCRdb shows in-frame clones only, minus some. This sample yields roughly 290,000 clones, of which around 7.8% are seen a single time; roughly 1% belongs to the top ten. Sequencing was done on a sample of central memory CD4+ T cells from blood. The receptor was derived from a woman between 18 and 29 years old in good health. J is TRBJ1-5 and V is TRBV2; no definite D call. The CDR3: CASSGMVTSNQPQHF. The CDR3 bases are TGTGCCAGCAGTGGAATGGTCACTAGCAATCAGCCCCAGCATTTT.